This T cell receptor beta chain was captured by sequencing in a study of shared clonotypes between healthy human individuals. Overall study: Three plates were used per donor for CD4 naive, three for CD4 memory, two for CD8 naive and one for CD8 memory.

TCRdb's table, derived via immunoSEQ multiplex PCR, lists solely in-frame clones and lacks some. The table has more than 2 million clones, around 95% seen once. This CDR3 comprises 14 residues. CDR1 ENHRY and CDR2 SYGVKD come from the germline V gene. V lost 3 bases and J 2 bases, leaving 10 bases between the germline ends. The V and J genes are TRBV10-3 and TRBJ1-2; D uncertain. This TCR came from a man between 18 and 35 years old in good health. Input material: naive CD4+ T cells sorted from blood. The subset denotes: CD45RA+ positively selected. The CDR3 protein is CAISDMVLNYGYTF. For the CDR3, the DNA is TGTGCCATCAGTGATATGGTGCTGAACTATGGCTACACCTTC.